The 15 T cell receptor beta chains in this list originate from one sample, sequenced in a study of post-analysis software for immune sequencing data. Study-level findings and limits: About five TRBV segments were more frequent in patients than controls; TRBV5-6, TRBV5-1 and TRBV20-1 belonged to this group.

Their antigen targets remain unknown. Prepared TCR beta cDNA libraries contained unique molecular identifiers. TCRdb fed the PCR reads into MiXCR, producing one record per CDR3 protein. The table has 430,000 or so distinct CDR3 sequences, 35% to 45% seen once; the top ten hold approximately 7.1%. The sequencing input was blood. The receptors originated from a girl aged 2 to 9 with multiple sclerosis.

This clonotype was seen once. This chain joins TRBV7-9 and TRBJ2-7; D possibly uses TRBD1 or TRBD2 (5 bases each). The V gene's germline CDR1 is SEHNR and CDR2 FQNEAQ (reference sequence). The germline V and J ends were trimmed by 4 bases and 2 bases, with 12 bases remaining between them. This CDR3 is built from 14 residues. DNA of the CDR3: TGTGCCAGCAGCTCGGGACCGTCAACCTACGAGCAGTACTTC. It translates to CASSSGPSTYEQYF.

This clonotype was observed a handful of times. The chain carries TRBV4-1 and TRBJ2-7, with TRBD1 matching 9 bases. The CDR3 is made up of 17 amino acids. The V gene's germline CDR1 is MGHRA and CDR2 YSYEKL. V gave up 0 bases and J gave up 2 bases; unmatched junction bases: 8. The CDR3 nucleotides read TGCGCCAGCAGCCAAGATGGGGGGACAGGGAACCCCTACGAGCAGTACTTC. This sequence encodes CASSQDGGTGNPYEQYF.

As concerns this clonotype: A read error may produce the germline difference seen at one junction end. The chain combines TRBV12-3 or TRBV12-4 with TRBJ2-3; 7 bases are a match to TRBD1. The CDR3 extends over 16 amino acids. CDR3: CASSIGTASSTDTQYF. The DNA for the CDR3 is TGTGCCAGCAGCATAGGGACAGCATCTAGCACGGATACGCAGTATTTT.

The J gene is TRBJ1-2, the V gene TRBV9; the D is unclear. V dropped 3 bases and J dropped 4 bases, with 10 bases sitting between them. The CDR3 sequence is 13 residues long. CDR1 and CDR2 from the germline V gene are SGDLS and YYNGEE. The CDR3 loop reads CASSDMGSYGYTF. CDR3 sequence (DNA): TGTGCCAGCAGCGACATGGGCAGCTATGGCTACACCTTC.

The V and J genes are TRBV29-1 and TRBJ2-7, with TRBD1 matching 10 bases. The J segment lost 2 bases and the V segment lost 3 bases, leaving 4 bases of the junction unmatched. The CDR3 loop spans 14 amino acids. Germline CDR1 reads SQVTM; CDR2 reads ANQGSEA. The CDR3: CSVERTGGTYEQYF. The CDR3 DNA follows: TGCAGCGTTGAGCGGACAGGGGGAACCTACGAGCAGTACTTC.

This clonotype was counted a few times. In nucleotides, the CDR3 is TGCGCCAGCCGGTTGACTAGCGGCACAGATACGCAGTATTTT. This sequence encodes CASRLTSGTDTQYF. This chain connects TRBV4-3 to TRBJ2-3; 8 bases fit TRBD2. The CDR3 is made up of 14 amino acids. J was trimmed by 1 base and V by 8 bases; bases with no gene match: 5. Looked up from germline, CDR1 is LGHNA and CDR2 is YSLEER.

This clonotype was seen only a few times. The chain couples TRBV12-3 or TRBV12-4 to TRBJ2-5; 10 bases agree with TRBD1. The CDR3 extends over 14 amino acids. Trimming at V came to 5 bases and at J to 11 bases, leaving 11 bases not matched to a gene. CDR3 DNA sequence: TGTGCCAGCAGTCACCGGGACAGGGGCCTTGGGCAGTACTTC. It yields the protein CASSHRDRGLGQYF.

The CDR3 sequence: CASRVTADVQYF. CDR3 sequence (DNA): TGTGCCAGCAGAGTGACAGCAGATGTGCAGTATTTT. V is TRBV12-3 or TRBV12-4 and J is TRBJ2-3, with D possibly TRBD1 on 5 matching bases. V was pared by 6 bases and J by 11 bases, with 15 bases between. This CDR3 has 12 amino acids.

This clonotype was found a few times. CDR3 DNA: TGCGCCAGCAGCCAAGTAGCGGGGGGGCTTTACAATGAGCAGTTCTTC. It yields the protein CASSQVAGGLYNEQFF. The rearrangement links TRBV4-1 to TRBJ2-1; the match to TRBD2 covers 11 bases. The CDR3 contains 16 residues. The ends lost 1 base at V and 4 bases at J; junction bases unmatched: 3. Germline V gene sequence: CDR1 MGHRA, CDR2 YSYEKL.

This rearrangement joins TRBV2 to TRBJ2-5; 10 bases are shared with TRBD1. The length of the CDR3 is 18 residues. Germline CDR1 SNHLY, CDR2 FYNNEI. Trimming at V came to 4 bases and at J to 2 bases, leaving 13 bases not matched to a gene. CDR3 residues: CASSAHGGDRGLQETQYF. The CDR3 DNA sequence: TGTGCCAGCAGTGCCCACGGGGGGGACAGGGGCTTACAAGAGACCCAGTACTTC.

Notes on this clonotype: The junction and the germline gene differ at one end; a read error may be behind it. The rearrangement joins TRBV7-9 to TRBJ1-6, with D possibly being TRBD1 (6 bases). This CDR3 has 16 amino acids. Germline loops: CDR1 SEHNR, CDR2 FQNEAQ (reference sequence). Here the CDR3 reads CAGSLAGTPYNSPLHF. In DNA form, the CDR3 reads TGTGCCGGCAGCTTAGCCGGGACACCCTATAATTCACCCCTCCACTTT.

This chain links TRBV10-2 with TRBJ2-1; 11 positions agree with TRBD2. Germline values: CDR1 WSHSY, CDR2 SAAADI. The V gene end was trimmed by 8 bases and the J gene end by 0 bases; junction bases not matched to a gene: 3. The CDR3 runs to 15 residues. The DNA for the CDR3 is TGCGCCAGCGGAGGACTAGCGGGCTCCTACAATGAGCAGTTCTTC. Protein product: CASGGLAGSYNEQFF.

J is TRBJ2-1 and V is TRBV4-3, with 7 bases that match TRBD2. The CDR3 contains 16 residues. The V gene's germline CDR1 is LGHNA and CDR2 YSLEER. The junction had 11 bases not matched to a gene; V was cut back by 1 base and J by 8 bases. DNA of the CDR3: TGCGCCAGCAGCCAAGGCTGGTGGGAGGGCCGGGATGAGCAGTTCTTC. It yields the protein CASSQGWWEGRDEQFF.

Turning to this clonotype: One junction end does not reproduce the germline sequence, and a read error may be involved. V and J are TRBV12-3 or TRBV12-4 and TRBJ2-1; 8 bases map to TRBD2. The CDR3 runs to 15 residues. In DNA form, the CDR3 reads TGTGCCAGCAGTGTAGCGGGGCCGACCTACAATGAGCAGTTCTTC. Protein: CASSVAGPTYNEQFF.

The table lists this clonotype with a few counts. The rearrangement uses TRBV15 and TRBJ2-1; 10 nucleotides line up with TRBD2. V was clipped by 5 bases and J by 3 bases; unmatched bases: 13. This CDR3 region has 18 residues. Per germline, CDR1 LNHNV and CDR2 YYDKDF (reference sequence). Written as DNA, the CDR3 is TGTGCCACCAGCGCCCAAAAAAGCGGGAGGGCCCTCTACAATGAGCAGTTCTTC. It is translated as CATSAQKSGRALYNEQFF.